These T cell receptor beta chains were read from a single sample in a study of OX40 agonist ivuxolimab in advanced cancers. Assay: immunoSEQ multiplex PCR; the TCRdb copy retains only in-frame clones and omits some. The sample includes tens of thousands of clones, around nine tenths seen only once; the top ten take just under 0.35%. Sequencing was performed on CD4+ or CD8+ T cells sorted from blood, taken in a trial of the OX40 agonist ivuxolimab. The receptors derive from an adult with an advanced solid tumor such as melanoma, head and neck, liver or kidney cancer. The CDR3 runs from the conserved cysteine through the conserved F or W. A D gene is named only where the DNA matches it firmly. The size field is filled for only some rows; it gives once, few, many or a size class.

J | D | V | size | CDR3 | DNA
TRBJ1-1 | TRBD1 | TRBV6-1 | few | CASGGQGAWGAFF | TGTGCCAGCGGCGGGCAGGGGGCGTGGGGAGCTTTCTTT
TRBJ2-7 | TRBD2 | TRBV7-9 | once | CASSPWTSGDYYEQYF | TGTGCCAGCAGCCCTTGGACTAGCGGGGATTACTACGAGCAGTACTTC
TRBJ1-3 | NA | TRBV10-1 | NA | CASRGGYRSSGNTIYF | TGCGCCAGCAGGGGAGGGTATCGGAGCTCTGGAAACACCATATATTTT
TRBJ1-2 | NA | TRBV25-1 | NA | CASSESGAGTRSYGYTF | TGTGCCAGCAGTGAATCCGGGGCGGGAACTAGGAGCTATGGCTACACCTTC
TRBJ1-5 | NA | TRBV10-3 | NA | CAISRDSNQPQHF | TGTGCCATCTCCAGGGATAGCAATCAGCCCCAGCATTTT
TRBJ2-4 | NA | TRBV7-8 | once | CASSLAGGSPGDF | TGTGCCAGCAGCTTAGCGGGGGGCAGCCCCGGGGACTTC
TRBJ1-2 | NA | TRBV7-6 | NA | CASSSGRGEGGYTF | TGTGCCAGCAGCTCCGGACGCGGAGAAGGTGGCTACACCTTC
TRBJ1-2 | NA | TRBV29-1 | NA | CSVEDLLLRGPNYGYTF | TGCAGCGTTGAAGATCTTCTTTTGAGGGGCCCTAACTATGGCTACACCTTC
TRBJ2-1 | NA | TRBV4-2 | NA | CASSQDSQGLNNEQFF | TGTGCCAGCAGCCAAGATTCACAGGGCCTAAACAATGAGCAGTTCTTC
TRBJ2-1 | NA | TRBV18 | NA | CASSPPDIHEQFF | TGTGCCAGCTCCCCCCCAGATATCCATGAGCAGTTCTTC
TRBJ1-6 | NA | TRBV7-8 | NA | CASSLRRTTYNSPLHF | TGTGCCAGCAGCCTCAGAAGGACAACGTATAATTCACCCCTCCACTTT
TRBJ1-1 | NA | TRBV5-4 | NA | CASSTANTEAFF | TGTGCCAGCAGCACAGCGAACACTGAAGCTTTCTTT
TRBJ2-5 | TRBD1 | TRBV7-7 | NA | CASSLGDRGRETQYF | TGTGCTAGCAGCCTGGGGGACAGGGGGCGAGAGACCCAGTACTTC
TRBJ2-6 | NA | TRBV5-1 | NA | CASSLRGTDRPGANVLTF | TGCGCCAGCAGCCTACGAGGAACCGACAGGCCTGGGGCCAACGTCCTGACTTTC
TRBJ2-7 | NA | TRBV7-2 | NA | CASSLAGTNYEQYF | TGTGCCAGCAGCTTAGCCGGGACGAACTACGAGCAGTACTTC
TRBJ2-1 | TRBD2 | TRBV6-1 | NA | CASNGGSSYNEQFF | TGTGCCAGCAATGGCGGGAGCTCCTACAATGAGCAGTTCTTC
TRBJ1-4 | NA | TRBV30 | NA | CAGRGRRTNEKLFF | TGTGCCGGCCGGGGGCGTCGTACTAATGAAAAACTGTTTTTT
TRBJ2-7 | TRBD2 | TRBV6-6 | NA | CASSYTSGGYEQYF | TGTGCCAGCAGTTACACTAGCGGGGGCTACGAGCAGTACTTC
TRBJ2-2 | TRBD1 | TRBV7-9 | once | CANRPGQGGTGELFF | TGTGCCAACAGACCGGGACAGGGGGGAACCGGGGAGCTGTTTTTT
TRBJ2-7 | NA | TRBV7-8 | NA | CASSLEGRRSEQYF | TGTGCCAGCAGCTTAGAGGGCAGGCGAAGCGAGCAGTACTTC
TRBJ2-5 | TRBD1 | TRBV18 | NA | CASSQRTGLETQYF | TGTGCCAGCTCACAACGGACAGGGCTGGAGACCCAGTACTTC
TRBJ2-5 | NA | TRBV7-7 | NA | CASSLGGGRETQYF | TGTGCTAGCAGCTTAGGGGGGGGCCGAGAGACCCAGTACTTC
TRBJ2-3 | NA | TRBV9 | NA | CASSVGSTDTQYF | TGTGCCAGCAGCGTAGGTAGCACAGATACGCAGTATTTT
TRBJ2-5 | NA | TRBV11-2 | NA | CASSSTRRETQYF | TGTGCCAGCAGTTCAACTCGACGGGAGACCCAGTACTTC
TRBJ1-2 | NA | TRBV5-1 | NA | CASSLDGNYGYTF | TGCGCCAGCAGCTTGGACGGGAACTATGGCTACACCTTC
TRBJ2-1 | TRBD2 | TRBV6-4 | NA | CASSDSGLAGVGEQFF | TGTGCCAGCAGTGACTCGGGACTAGCGGGGGTTGGTGAGCAGTTCTTC